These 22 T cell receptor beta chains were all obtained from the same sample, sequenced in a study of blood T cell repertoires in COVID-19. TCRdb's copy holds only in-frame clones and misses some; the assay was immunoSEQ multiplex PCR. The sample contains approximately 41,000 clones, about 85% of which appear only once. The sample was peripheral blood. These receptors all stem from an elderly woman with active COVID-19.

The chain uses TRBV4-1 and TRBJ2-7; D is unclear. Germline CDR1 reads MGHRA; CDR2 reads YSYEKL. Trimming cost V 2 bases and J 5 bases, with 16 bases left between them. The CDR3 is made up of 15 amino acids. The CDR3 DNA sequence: TGCGCCAGCAGCCAAAACTTACTCCCTCCTGACGAGCAGTACTTC. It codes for CASSQNLLPPDEQYF.

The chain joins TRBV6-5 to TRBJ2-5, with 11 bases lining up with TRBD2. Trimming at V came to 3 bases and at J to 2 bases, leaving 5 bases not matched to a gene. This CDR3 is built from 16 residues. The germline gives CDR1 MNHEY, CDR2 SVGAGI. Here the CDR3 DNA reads TGTGCCAGCAGTTATATAGCGGGGGGGATACAAGAGACCCAGTACTTC. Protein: CASSYIAGGIQETQYF.

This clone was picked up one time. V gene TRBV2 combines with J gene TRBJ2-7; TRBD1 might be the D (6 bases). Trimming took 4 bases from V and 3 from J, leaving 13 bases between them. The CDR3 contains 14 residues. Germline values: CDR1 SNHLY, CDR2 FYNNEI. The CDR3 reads CASSVQGEGYEQYF. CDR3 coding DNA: TGTGCCAGCAGTGTACAGGGAGAGGGCTACGAGCAGTACTTC.

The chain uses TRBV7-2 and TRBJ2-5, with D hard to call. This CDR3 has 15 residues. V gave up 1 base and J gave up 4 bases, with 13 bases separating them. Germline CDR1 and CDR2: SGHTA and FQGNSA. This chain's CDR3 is CASSLGRIGLETQYF. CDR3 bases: TGTGCCAGCAGCTTAGGGCGGATTGGTTTAGAGACCCAGTACTTC.

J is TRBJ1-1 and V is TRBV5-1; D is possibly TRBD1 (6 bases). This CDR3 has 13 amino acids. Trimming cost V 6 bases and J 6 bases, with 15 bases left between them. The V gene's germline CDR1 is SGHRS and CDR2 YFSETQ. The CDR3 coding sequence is TGCGCCAGCATGTTAGGGAGGGGGGCTGAAGCTTTCTTT. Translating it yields CASMLGRGAEAFF.

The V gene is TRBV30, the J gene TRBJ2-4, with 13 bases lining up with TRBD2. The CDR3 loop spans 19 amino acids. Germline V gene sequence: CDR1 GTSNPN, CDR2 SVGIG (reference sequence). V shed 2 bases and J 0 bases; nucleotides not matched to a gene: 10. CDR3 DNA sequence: TGTGCCTGGAGTCCGCGACTAGCGGGGGGCTCCCTAGCCAAAAACATTCAGTACTTC. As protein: CAWSPRLAGGSLAKNIQYF. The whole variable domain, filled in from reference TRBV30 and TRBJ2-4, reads SQTIHQWPATLVQPVGSPLSLECTVEGTSNPNLYWYRQAAGRGLQLLFYSVGIGQISSEVPQNLSASRPQDRQFILSSKKLLLSDSGFYLCAWSPRLAGGSLAKNIQYFGAGTRLSVL.

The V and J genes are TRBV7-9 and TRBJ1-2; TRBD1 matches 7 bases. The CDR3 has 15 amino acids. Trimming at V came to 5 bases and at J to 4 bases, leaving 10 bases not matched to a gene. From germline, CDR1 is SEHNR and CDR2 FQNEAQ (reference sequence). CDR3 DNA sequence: TGTGCCAGCAGCCTGGGCACAGGGGTTTTCTATGGCTACACCTTC. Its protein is CASSLGTGVFYGYTF.

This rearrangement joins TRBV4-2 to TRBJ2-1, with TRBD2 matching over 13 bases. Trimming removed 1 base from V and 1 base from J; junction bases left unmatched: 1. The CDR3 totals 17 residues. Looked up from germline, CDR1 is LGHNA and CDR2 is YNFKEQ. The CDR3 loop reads CASSQGTSGGSYNEQFF. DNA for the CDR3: TGTGCCAGCAGCCAAGGGACTAGCGGGGGATCCTACAATGAGCAGTTCTTC.

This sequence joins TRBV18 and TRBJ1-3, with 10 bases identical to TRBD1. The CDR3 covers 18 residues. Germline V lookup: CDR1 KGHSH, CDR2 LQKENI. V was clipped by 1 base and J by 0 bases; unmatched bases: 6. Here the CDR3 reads CASSPLRDRGFSGNTIYF. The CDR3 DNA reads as TGTGCCAGCTCACCACTACGGGACAGGGGTTTCTCTGGAAACACCATATATTTT. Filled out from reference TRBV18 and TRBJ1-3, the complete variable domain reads NAGVMQNPRHLVRRRGQEARLRCSPMKGHSHVYWYRQLPEEGLKFMVYLQKENIIDESGMPKERFSAEFPKEGPSILRIQQVVRGDSAAYFCASSPLRDRGFSGNTIYFGEGSWLTVV.

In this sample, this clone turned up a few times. Written as DNA, the CDR3 is TGTGCCAGCAGCCCCCCCGGACAGGATCGGATACCCACCTTC. The encoded protein is CASSPPGQDRIPTF. The V gene is TRBV5-4, the J gene TRBJ1-2; 7 bases agree with TRBD1. Unmatched junction bases numbered 16, after V lost 4 bases and J lost 13 bases. CDR1 and CDR2 (germline): SGHNT, YYREEE (reference sequence). There are 14 residues in the CDR3.

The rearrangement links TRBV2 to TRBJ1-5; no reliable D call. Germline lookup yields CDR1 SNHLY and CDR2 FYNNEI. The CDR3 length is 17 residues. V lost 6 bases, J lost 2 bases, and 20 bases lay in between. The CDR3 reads CASSSNSPIRGNQPQHF. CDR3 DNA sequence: TGTGCCAGCAGCTCCAACAGCCCGATTCGTGGCAATCAGCCCCAGCATTTT.

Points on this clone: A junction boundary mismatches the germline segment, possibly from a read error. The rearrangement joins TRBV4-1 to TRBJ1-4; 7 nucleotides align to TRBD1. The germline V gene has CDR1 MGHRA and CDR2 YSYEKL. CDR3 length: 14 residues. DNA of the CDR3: TGCGCCAGCAGCCAAGAATTACGACAGGGCCCTCCTCTTTTT. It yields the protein CASSQELRQGPPLF.

CDR3 residues: CASSPGTGGYSNQPQHF. CDR3 DNA sequence: TGTGCCAGCAGCCCGGGGACAGGAGGATATAGCAATCAGCCCCAGCATTTT. The chain links TRBV3-1 (or the pseudogene TRBV3-2) to TRBJ1-5; 8 bases map to TRBD1. The CDR3 extends over 17 amino acids. With 4 bases clipped from V and 0 bases from J, the junction kept 8 bases outside the gene matches. Germline V gene data show CDR1 as LGHDT and CDR2 as YNNKEL (reference sequence).

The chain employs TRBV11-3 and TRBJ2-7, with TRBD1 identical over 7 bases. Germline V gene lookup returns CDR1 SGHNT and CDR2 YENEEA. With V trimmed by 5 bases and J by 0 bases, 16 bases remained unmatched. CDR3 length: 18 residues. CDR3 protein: CASSPDRVIFFSSYEQYF. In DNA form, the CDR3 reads TGTGCCAGCAGCCCCGACAGGGTCATTTTCTTCAGCTCCTACGAGCAGTACTTC.

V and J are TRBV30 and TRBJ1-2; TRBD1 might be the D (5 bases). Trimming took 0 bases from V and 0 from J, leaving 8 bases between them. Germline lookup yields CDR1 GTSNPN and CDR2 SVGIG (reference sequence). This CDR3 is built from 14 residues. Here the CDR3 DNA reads TGTGCCTGGAGTGTACAGGCAGCTAACTATGGCTACACCTTC. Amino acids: CAWSVQAANYGYTF.

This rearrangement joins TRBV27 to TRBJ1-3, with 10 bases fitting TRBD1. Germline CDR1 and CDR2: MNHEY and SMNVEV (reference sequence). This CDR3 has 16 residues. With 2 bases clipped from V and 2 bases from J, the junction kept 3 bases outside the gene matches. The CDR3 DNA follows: TGTGCCAGCAGTTTAAGAGGGACAGGGGCTGGAAACACCATATATTTT. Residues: CASSLRGTGAGNTIYF.

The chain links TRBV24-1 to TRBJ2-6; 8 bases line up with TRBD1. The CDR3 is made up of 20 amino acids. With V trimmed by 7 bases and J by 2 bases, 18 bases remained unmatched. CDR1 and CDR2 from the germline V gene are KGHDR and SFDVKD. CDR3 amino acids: CATRAPRGRFFGTGANVLTF. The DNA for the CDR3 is TGTGCCACCAGGGCCCCCAGGGGGCGGTTTTTCGGTACTGGGGCCAACGTCCTGACTTTC.

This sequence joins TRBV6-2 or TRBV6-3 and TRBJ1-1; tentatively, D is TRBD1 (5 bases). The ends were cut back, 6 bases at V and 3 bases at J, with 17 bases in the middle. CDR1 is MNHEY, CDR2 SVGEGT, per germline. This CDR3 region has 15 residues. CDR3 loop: CASSPGGSRHTEAFF. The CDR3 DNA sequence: TGTGCCAGCAGCCCCGGGGGGAGCAGGCACACTGAAGCTTTCTTT.

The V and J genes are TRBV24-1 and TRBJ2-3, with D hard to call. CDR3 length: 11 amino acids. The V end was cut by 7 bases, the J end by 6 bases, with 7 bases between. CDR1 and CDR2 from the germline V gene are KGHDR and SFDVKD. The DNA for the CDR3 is TGTGCCACCAGCGTTGCGGATACGCAGTATTTT. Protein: CATSVADTQYF.

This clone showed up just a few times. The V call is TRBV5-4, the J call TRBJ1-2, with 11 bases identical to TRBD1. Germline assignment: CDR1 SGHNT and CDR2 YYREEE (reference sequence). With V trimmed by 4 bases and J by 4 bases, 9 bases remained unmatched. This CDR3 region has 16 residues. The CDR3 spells CASSRDRGINSYGYTF. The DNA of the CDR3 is TGTGCCAGCAGCCGGGACAGGGGGATTAATAGCTATGGCTACACCTTC. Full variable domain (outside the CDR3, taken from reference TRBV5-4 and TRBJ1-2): ETGVTQSPTHLIKTRGQQVTLRCSSQSGHNTVSWYQQALGQGPQFIFQYYREEENGRGNFPPRFSGLQFPNYSSELNVNALELDDSALYLCASSRDRGINSYGYTFGSGTRLTVV.

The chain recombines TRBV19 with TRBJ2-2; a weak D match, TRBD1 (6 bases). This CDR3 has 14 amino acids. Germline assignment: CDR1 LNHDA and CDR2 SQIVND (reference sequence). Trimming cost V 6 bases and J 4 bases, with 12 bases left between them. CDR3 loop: CASRSGVLTGELFF. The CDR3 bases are TGTGCCAGTAGATCAGGGGTCCTCACCGGGGAGCTGTTTTTT.

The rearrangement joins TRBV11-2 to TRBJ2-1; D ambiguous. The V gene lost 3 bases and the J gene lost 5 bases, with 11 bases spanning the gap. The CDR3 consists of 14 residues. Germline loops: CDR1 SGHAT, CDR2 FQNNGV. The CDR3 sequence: CASSFRITDNEQFF. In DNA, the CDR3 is TGTGCCAGCAGCTTCCGCATTACTGACAATGAGCAGTTCTTC. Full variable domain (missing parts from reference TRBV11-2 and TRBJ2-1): EAGVAQSPRYKIIEKRQSVAFWCNPISGHATLYWYQQILGQGPKLLIQFQNNGVVDDSQLPKDRFSAERLKGVDSTLKIQPAKLEDSAVYLCASSFRITDNEQFFGPGTRLTVL.